Here is one TCR beta chain with its context. Its antigen is not identified. Building the TCR beta libraries relied on iRepertoire HTBI primers, and CDR3 regions underwent Arm-PCR. TCRdb independently ran MiXCR on the multiplex PCR reads; one entry per CDR3 protein. The sample shows around 450,000 distinct CDR3 sequences, roughly 16% of them seen only once. The sample originates from a study of regulatory T cells in long-lasting Graves disease. Across the whole study: For a period under 3 months, newly diagnosed Graves' patients had taken antithyroid drugs. Overall study results and limits: Persistent Graves' cases showed lower TCR diversity than newly diagnosed cases.

Time point meaning: newly diagnosed GD, antithyroid drugs for less than 3 months. Making the TCR library involved RNA that had been extracted from PBMCs. These data also featured in a second study, about T cells in Graves' hyperthyroidism and ophthalmopathy. According to that study: First-round RT-PCR with HTBI primers amplified the TCR CDR3 region.

The specimen comprised peripheral blood mononuclear cells (PBMCs), sampled at new diagnosis, from a patient treated with antithyroid drugs. The TCR originated in a man aged 40-49 years with Graves disease.

The CDR3 loop reads CASSFPLAGGPDEQFF. For the CDR3, the DNA is TGTGCCAGCAGTTTCCCACTAGCGGGAGGGCCCGATGAGCAGTTCTTC. J is TRBJ2-1 and V is TRBV28; 13 bases align to TRBD2. The CDR3 consists of 16 residues. Looked up from germline, CDR1 is MDHEN and CDR2 is SYDVKM. The V and J ends lost 3 bases and 8 bases, in that order; junction bases with no gene match: 7.